This T cell receptor (beta chain) was sequenced during a study of blood T cells in healthy people across ages. General study points: Per million T cells, TCR beta diversity dropped about linearly as age rose.

The CDR3 contains 15 residues. Trimming took 5 bases from V and 4 from J; bases not matched to a gene: 9. Germline-derived CDR1 and CDR2 are SGHAT and FQNNGV. The people who gave samples were healthy Caucasians from Russia, aged roughly 6 to 90. Samples had at least 7 million PBMCs isolated from them. This clonotype was seen a few times. Antigen unknown. Alongside a J-beta primer mix, a sample-barcoded 5' primer served in a second PCR lasting roughly 7 to 12 cycles. TCRdb re-analysed the 5' RACE reads in MiXCR, keeping a single row per CDR3 protein. The data show approximately 820,000 distinct CDR3 sequences, with 40% to 50% seen just once and about a fifth held by the top ten.

The sample was blood. The rearrangement links TRBV11-2 to TRBJ1-1, with 8 positions matching TRBD1. The sequence was collected from a man in his 60s in good health. The CDR3 is CASSLGQGGSTEAFF. The CDR3, as DNA: TGTGCCAGCAGCCTCGGACAGGGAGGGTCCACTGAAGCTTTCTTT.